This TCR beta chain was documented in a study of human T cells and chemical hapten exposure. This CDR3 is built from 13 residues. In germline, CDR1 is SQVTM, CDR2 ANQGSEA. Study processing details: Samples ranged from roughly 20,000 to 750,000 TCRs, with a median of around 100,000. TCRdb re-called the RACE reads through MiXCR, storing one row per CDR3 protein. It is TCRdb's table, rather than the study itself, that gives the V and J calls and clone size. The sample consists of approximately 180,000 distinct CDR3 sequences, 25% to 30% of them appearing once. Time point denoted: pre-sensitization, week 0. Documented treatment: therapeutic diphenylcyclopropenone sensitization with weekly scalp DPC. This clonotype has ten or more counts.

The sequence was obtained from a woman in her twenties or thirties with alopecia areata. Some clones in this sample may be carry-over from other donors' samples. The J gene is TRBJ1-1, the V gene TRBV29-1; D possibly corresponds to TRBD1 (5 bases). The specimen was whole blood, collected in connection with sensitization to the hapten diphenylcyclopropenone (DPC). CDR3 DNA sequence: TGCACCGCCTGGAGGGGCCCCGGGACTGAAGCTTTCTTT. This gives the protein CTAWRGPGTEAFF. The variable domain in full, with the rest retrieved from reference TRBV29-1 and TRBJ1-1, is SAVISQKPSRDICQRGTSLTIQCQVDSQVTMMFWYRQQPGQSLTLIATANQGSEATYESGFVIDKFPISRPNLTFSTLTVSNMSPEDSSIYLCTAWRGPGTEAFFGQGTRLTVV.